Following are 19 T cell receptor beta chains from one sample sequenced in a study of blood T cell repertoires in COVID-19. Profiled with immunoSEQ multiplex PCR; TCRdb holds only in-frame clones, not every one. The repertoire holds under 150,000 clones, with 75% to 90% as singletons. Sequenced sample: peripheral blood. The receptor source for this set is an older woman with COVID-19, enrolled during active disease.

The V call is TRBV15, the J call TRBJ1-5, with D hard to call. This CDR3 has 13 residues. V dropped 3 bases and J dropped 2 bases, with 5 bases sitting between them. Germline V gene sequence: CDR1 LNHNV, CDR2 YYDKDF (reference sequence). CDR3 DNA sequence: TGTGCCACCAGCAGCTTCGGCAATCAGCCCCAGCATTTT. It specifies CATSSFGNQPQHF.

The chain links TRBV6-2 or TRBV6-3 to TRBJ1-4; D may be TRBD1 (5 bases). V dropped 6 bases and J dropped 0 bases, with 11 bases sitting between them. The germline gives CDR1 MNHEY, CDR2 SVGEGT. This CDR3 has 15 residues. The DNA of the CDR3 is TGTGCCAGCAGCCCTTGGGGCGCAACTAATGAAAAACTGTTTTTT. This encodes CASSPWGATNEKLFF.

The chain couples TRBV9 to TRBJ1-3; D not resolved. The CDR3 is 13 amino acids. Germline CDR1 SGDLS, CDR2 YYNGEE. Trimming shortened V by 7 bases and J by 2 bases, and 10 bases separated the two germline ends. This CDR3 is CASGSAPGNTIYF. The CDR3 coding sequence is TGTGCCAGCGGCAGCGCCCCTGGAAACACCATATATTTT.

V usage is TRBV7-8 and J usage is TRBJ1-5; no definite D call. CDR1 is SGHVS, CDR2 FQNEAQ, per germline. Trimming cost V 5 bases and J 9 bases, with 14 bases left between them. The CDR3 contains 13 residues. In DNA form, the CDR3 reads TGTGCCAGCAGCCCACCGGGTCCCGGGCCCCAGCATTTT. As protein: CASSPPGPGPQHF.

The gene calls are TRBV6-5 and TRBJ1-5, with TRBD1 identical over 9 bases. V was pared by 8 bases and J by 2 bases, with 7 bases of the junction left unmatched. Germline CDR1 and CDR2: MNHEY and SVGAGI. CDR3 size: 15 residues. For the CDR3, the DNA is TGTGCCAGCGGCTCAACAGGGGGCCGCAATCAGCCCCAGCATTTT. Amino acids: CASGSTGGRNQPQHF.

This clone has just a few counts. This rearrangement joins TRBV24-1 to TRBJ1-5; the D is unclear. Germline loops: CDR1 KGHDR, CDR2 SFDVKD. Trimming took off 1 base at V and 6 bases at J, with 6 bases between the two ends. The length of the CDR3 is 13 residues. The CDR3 loop is CATSDFGVQPQHF. CDR3 coding DNA: TGTGCCACCAGTGATTTCGGGGTTCAGCCCCAGCATTTT.

The rearrangement links TRBV5-1 to TRBJ1-1; 9 nucleotides align to TRBD1. With V trimmed by 0 bases and J by 7 bases, 1 base remained unmatched. The CDR3 runs to 13 residues. Germline V gives CDR1 SGHRS, CDR2 YFSETQ. The CDR3 here is CASSLGQGVEAFF. CDR3 sequence (DNA): TGCGCCAGCAGCTTGGGACAGGGGGTTGAAGCTTTCTTT.

The V call is TRBV11-2, the J call TRBJ1-2; the match to TRBD1 covers 9 bases. CDR3 length: 18 amino acids. Germline V gene lookup returns CDR1 SGHAT and CDR2 FQNNGV. V shed 4 bases, J shed 0 bases, and the junction held 12 bases outside the gene matches. CDR3 protein: CASSYRPGQGFTNYGYTF. CDR3 sequence (DNA): TGTGCCAGCAGCTATAGACCGGGACAGGGCTTTACTAACTATGGCTACACCTTC.

The genes are TRBV18 and TRBJ1-5, with 7 bases aligning to TRBD1. The germline V gene encodes CDR1 KGHSH and CDR2 LQKENI. V lost 3 bases to trimming and J lost 3 bases; unmatched junction nucleotides: 8. This CDR3 contains 16 residues. The CDR3 reads CASSPNPGQNNQPQHF. CDR3 DNA sequence: TGTGCCAGCTCACCTAATCCGGGACAGAACAATCAGCCCCAGCATTTT.

This rearrangement joins TRBV19 to TRBJ2-5; 8 bases agree with TRBD1. The CDR3 contains 17 residues. V lost 2 bases and J lost 5; bases outside the gene matches: 13. Germline CDR1 reads LNHDA; CDR2 reads SQIVND (reference sequence). CDR3 amino acids: CASSITGQGVSRETQYF. CDR3 nucleotide sequence: TGTGCCAGTAGTATAACAGGACAGGGTGTCTCCCGGGAGACCCAGTACTTC.

V gene TRBV7-9 combines with J gene TRBJ2-7; TRBD1 aligns across 10 bases. CDR1 and CDR2 (germline): SEHNR, FQNEAQ (reference sequence). The CDR3 contains 17 residues. Trimming at V came to 4 bases and at J to 6 bases, leaving 15 bases not matched to a gene. This chain's CDR3 is CASSSRGAGTGVGEQYF. Written as DNA, the CDR3 is TGTGCCAGCAGCTCGAGGGGGGCCGGGACAGGGGTGGGCGAGCAGTACTTC.

The V and J genes are TRBV11-3 and TRBJ2-3; TRBD2 matches at 7 bases. Germline trimming cut 5 bases from V and 9 bases from J; bases unmatched to any gene: 11. This CDR3 is 14 amino acids long. Looked up from germline, CDR1 is SGHNT and CDR2 is YENEEA. The CDR3 loop reads CASSPAGEPKTQYF. CDR3 bases: TGTGCCAGCAGCCCCGCGGGGGAGCCGAAGACGCAGTATTTT.

The chain uses TRBV27 and TRBJ2-7, with 7 bases fitting TRBD1. Germline V gene data show CDR1 as MNHEY and CDR2 as SMNVEV (reference sequence). The CDR3 totals 15 residues. V lost 1 base, J lost 3 bases, and 6 bases stayed unmatched. The CDR3 nucleotides read TGTGCCAGCAGTTTATTTTCGGACAGGAACTACGAGCAGTACTTC. Translating gives CASSLFSDRNYEQYF.

The V gene is TRBV24-1, the J gene TRBJ2-2; 9 positions agree with TRBD1. Germline assignment: CDR1 KGHDR and CDR2 SFDVKD. With 3 bases clipped from V and 4 bases from J, the junction kept 8 bases outside the gene matches. The length of the CDR3 is 17 residues. CDR3 residues: CATSDDTGTGSTGELFF. CDR3 coding DNA: TGTGCCACCAGTGATGATACCGGGACAGGGTCCACCGGGGAGCTGTTTTTT.

The chain has TRBV7-2 and TRBJ1-2, with TRBD1 matching 10 bases. Germline V gives CDR1 SGHTA, CDR2 FQGNSA. With V trimmed by 5 bases and J by 2 bases, 8 bases remained unmatched. This CDR3 is 16 amino acids long. CDR3 region: CASSVPGTGENYGYTF. The CDR3 nucleotides are TGTGCCAGCAGCGTCCCCGGGACAGGGGAGAACTATGGCTACACCTTC.

The chain is built from TRBV6-5 and TRBJ2-5; TRBD2 aligns across 9 bases. There are 15 residues in the CDR3. The V segment lost 4 bases and the J segment 3 bases; nucleotides outside the gene matches: 6. Germline CDR1 MNHEY, CDR2 SVGAGI. CDR3 in amino acids: CASSWGAGGEETQYF. CDR3 coding DNA: TGTGCCAGCAGTTGGGGGGCGGGGGGGGAAGAGACCCAGTACTTC.

The chain has TRBV5-1 and TRBJ2-5; TRBD2 matches 15 bases. The CDR3 sequence is 16 residues long. CDR1 and CDR2 from the germline V gene are SGHRS and YFSETQ. The V and J ends lost 2 bases and 2 bases, in that order; junction bases with no gene match: 1. The CDR3 protein is CASSFGLAGGQETQYF. CDR3 nucleotides: TGCGCCAGCAGCTTCGGACTAGCGGGGGGGCAAGAGACCCAGTACTTC. The entire variable domain, with the rest obtained from reference TRBV5-1 and TRBJ2-5, is as follows: KAGVTQTPRYLIKTRGQQVTLSCSPISGHRSVSWYQQTPGQGLQFLFEYFSETQRNKGNFPGRFSGRQFSNSRSEMNVSTLELGDSALYLCASSFGLAGGQETQYFGPGTRLLVL.

Here the CDR3 DNA reads TGTGCCAGCAGCTACCGGGACAGGGTGGGAAATGAGCAGTTCTTC. Amino acids: CASSYRDRVGNEQFF. The chain couples TRBV3-1 (or the pseudogene TRBV3-2) to TRBJ2-1, with 9 bases that match TRBD1. CDR1 and CDR2 (germline): LGHDT, YNNKEL (reference sequence). This CDR3 has 15 amino acids. Unmatched junction bases numbered 9, after V lost 5 bases and J lost 7 bases.

This clone was seen a few times. The V and J genes are TRBV3-1 (or the pseudogene TRBV3-2) and TRBJ1-2; 7 bases align to TRBD1. V lost 6 bases, J lost 0 bases, and 7 bases stayed unmatched. CDR1 LGHDT and CDR2 YNNKEL come from the germline V gene (reference sequence). CDR3 length: 15 residues. The CDR3 bases are TGTGCCAGCAGTCCTCCCAGGGGGACTAACTATGGCTACACCTTC. Its protein is CASSPPRGTNYGYTF.